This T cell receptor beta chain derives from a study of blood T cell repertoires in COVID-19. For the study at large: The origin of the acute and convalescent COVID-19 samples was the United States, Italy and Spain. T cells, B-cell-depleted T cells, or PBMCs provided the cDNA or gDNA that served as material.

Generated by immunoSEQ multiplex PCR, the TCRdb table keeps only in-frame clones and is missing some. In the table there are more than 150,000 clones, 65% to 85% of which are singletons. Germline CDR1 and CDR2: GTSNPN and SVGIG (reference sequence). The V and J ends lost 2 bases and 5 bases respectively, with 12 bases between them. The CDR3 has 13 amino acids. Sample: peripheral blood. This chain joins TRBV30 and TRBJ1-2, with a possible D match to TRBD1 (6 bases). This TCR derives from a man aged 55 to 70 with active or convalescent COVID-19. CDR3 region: CAWSPGDIYGYTF. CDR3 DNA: TGTGCCTGGAGTCCAGGGGATATATATGGCTACACCTTC.